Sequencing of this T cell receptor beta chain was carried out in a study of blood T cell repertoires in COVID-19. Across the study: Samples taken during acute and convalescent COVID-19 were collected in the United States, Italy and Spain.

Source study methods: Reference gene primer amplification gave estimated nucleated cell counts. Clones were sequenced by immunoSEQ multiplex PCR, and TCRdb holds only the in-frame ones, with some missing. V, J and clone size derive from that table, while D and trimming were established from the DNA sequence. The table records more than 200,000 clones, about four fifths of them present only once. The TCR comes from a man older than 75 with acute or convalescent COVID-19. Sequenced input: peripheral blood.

CDR3 coding DNA: TGTGCCAGCTCACTAACGGGCCCGGGGAGGGCCTACGAGCAGTACTTC. Protein: CASSLTGPGRAYEQYF. The V call is TRBV18, the J call TRBJ2-7; 7 bases align to TRBD2. CDR3 length equals 16 residues. V dropped 4 bases and J dropped 2; count of bases not matched to a gene: 11. CDR1 KGHSH and CDR2 LQKENI come from the germline V gene.